The rows below give T cell receptor beta chains drawn from one sample of a study of blood T cell repertoires in COVID-19. Assay used: immunoSEQ multiplex PCR; TCRdb lists only in-frame clones, some missing. The sample includes more than 50,000 clones, approximately 87% seen only once; the top ten take under 4.5%. Sequencing input: peripheral blood. Source of these receptors: a human donor in a cohort sampled during active COVID-19. Both conserved end residues are part of each CDR3. The D gene is left open where the match is weak. Where a row states a size, it is once, few, many or the class of an expanded clone; other rows omit it.

abundance	v_gene	d_gene	j_gene	CDR3nt	CDR3aa
-	TRBV30	TRBD2	TRBJ2-7	TGTGCCTGGAGTTTAGCTAGCGGGAGGGGGTCCTACGAGCAGTACTTC	CAWSLASGRGSYEQYF
-	TRBV28	TRBD2	TRBJ2-3	TGTGCCAGCACCGTTTTCGGGTGGAGCGGGAGGGCTAGCACAGATACGCAGTATTTT	CASTVFGWSGRASTDTQYF
few	TRBV6-1	TRBD1	TRBJ2-2	TGTGCCAGCAGTGAGGGGACTGACAGGGGCACCGGGGAGCTGTTTTTT	CASSEGTDRGTGELFF
-	TRBV14	TRBD1	TRBJ1-1	TGTGCCTCCGCAGAGTTACAGGGGGTTACTGAAGCTTTCTTT	CASAELQGVTEAFF
-	TRBV9	-	TRBJ2-7	TGTGCCAGCAGCGTAGGACAAACTAACGGGGACGAGCAGTACTTC	CASSVGQTNGDEQYF
-	TRBV5-8	-	TRBJ2-7	TGTGCCAGCAGTAGCCACCGTGGTTACGAGCAGTACTTC	CASSSHRGYEQYF
-	TRBV9	TRBD1	TRBJ2-5	TGTGCCAGCAGCGCCTCCGGGACAGGGGGCCAAGAGACCCAGTACTTC	CASSASGTGGQETQYF
-	TRBV30	-	TRBJ1-1	TGTGCCTGGAGTGTACGTCGGACTGAAGCTTTCTTT	CAWSVRRTEAFF
-	TRBV12-3/TRBV12-4	-	TRBJ2-2	TGTGCCAGCACCCCCGCGGGTGGGGAGCTGTTTTTT	CASTPAGGELFF
-	TRBV11-2	-	TRBJ1-2	TGTGCCAGCAGCTTAGATCTCCCCAGGGCGGTTAACTATGGCTACACCTTC	CASSLDLPRAVNYGYTF
once	TRBV9	-	TRBJ1-2	TGTGCCAGCAATCCCGGCGGGGACTATGGCTACACCTTC	CASNPGGDYGYTF
-	TRBV5-1	-	TRBJ2-7	TGCGCCAGCTACAACCCTCAGGCCTACGAGCAGTACTTC	CASYNPQAYEQYF
-	TRBV19	-	TRBJ1-1	TGTGCCAGTAGTATAGTCTTAGCGAACACTGAAGCTTTCTTT	CASSIVLANTEAFF
-	TRBV19	TRBD2	TRBJ2-7	TGTGCCAGTAGTAACCGGGAGGGCCTAGGTTACGAGCAGTACTTC	CASSNREGLGYEQYF
-	TRBV29-1	-	TRBJ1-2	TGCAGCGTTGGGGACAACGTAGACTATGGCTACACCTTC	CSVGDNVDYGYTF
-	TRBV10-1	-	TRBJ1-4	TGCGCCAGCAGTGGGGAAAACAGGTCTGGCGAAAAACTGTTTTTT	CASSGENRSGEKLFF
-	TRBV5-4	-	TRBJ1-2	TGTGCCAGCAGCTCCCCCCAGGGGATTAGTGGCTACACCTTC	CASSSPQGISGYTF
-	TRBV6-1	TRBD1	TRBJ2-7	TGTGCCAGCAGTCAAGAGGACAGGGGGGGATCCTACGAGCAGTACTTC	CASSQEDRGGSYEQYF
-	TRBV5-8	TRBD2	TRBJ2-3	TGTGCCAGCAGATCACGAGCGGGGGTCCCAGATACGCAGTATTTT	CASRSRAGVPDTQYF